The 32 T cell receptor beta chains reported below all come from one sample, sequenced in a study of cytomegalovirus exposure and HLA in healthy donors. A multiplex PCR was run with 60 Vbeta primers and 13 Jbeta primers. Generated by immunoSEQ multiplex PCR, the TCRdb table keeps only in-frame clones and is missing some. The sample gives about 100,000 clones, 82% of which show up once; approximately 2.6% is in the top ten. The sequenced sample consisted of PBMCs. These receptors all stem from a man aged 25-45 years in good health and CMV-seropositive.

In its sample, this clone was seen once. CDR3 nucleotides: TGTGCCAGCAGCTTAACAGGGGGCTCGGGAGAGACCCAGTACTTC. This encodes CASSLTGGSGETQYF. This chain connects TRBV7-6 to TRBJ2-5; 9 positions match TRBD1. Germline-derived CDR1 and CDR2 are SGHVS and FNYEAQ. The CDR3 contains 15 residues. After removal of 2 bases from V and 4 bases from J, the junction contained 5 bases not matched to a gene.

Turning to this clone: The junction and the germline gene differ at one end; a read error may be behind it. J is TRBJ2-4 and V is TRBV27; 7 nucleotides agree with TRBD1. Germline CDR1 MNHEY, CDR2 SMNVEV (reference sequence). The CDR3 sequence is 17 residues long. CDR3 region: CASSQHTGVIAKNSQYF. In DNA, the CDR3 is TGTGCCAGCAGTCAACACACAGGGGTCATAGCCAAAAACAGTCAGTACTTC.

There are a few counts of this clone. The chain combines TRBV18 with TRBJ1-1; D remains ambiguous. Germline V gene sequence: CDR1 KGHSH, CDR2 LQKENI. The CDR3 has 14 amino acids. V lost 11 bases to trimming and J lost 1 base, with 17 bases between them. CDR3 in amino acids: CAARATRENTEAFF. In DNA, the CDR3 is TGTGCCGCCCGGGCCACCCGGGAGAACACTGAAGCTTTCTTT.

This clone came up once. The CDR3 nucleotides read TGTGCTAGTGGTGACGGGGGGTTTGTCTCCTACAATGAGCAGTTCTTC. Translating it yields CASGDGGFVSYNEQFF. The chain recombines TRBV12-5 with TRBJ2-1; 7 bases match TRBD2. Germline V gene data show CDR1 as LGHNT and CDR2 as FRNRAP. Trimming cost V 5 bases and J 0 bases; bases outside gene matches: 7. The CDR3 has 16 residues.

J is TRBJ2-1 and V is TRBV6-1, with 9 nucleotides matching TRBD2. Germline lookup yields CDR1 MNHNS and CDR2 SASEGT. The J segment lost 5 bases and the V segment lost 5 bases, leaving 7 bases of the junction unmatched. There are 15 residues in the CDR3. The CDR3 region is CASSQMSGGNNEQFF. The CDR3 DNA follows: TGTGCCAGCAGTCAAATGAGCGGGGGGAACAATGAGCAGTTCTTC.

J is TRBJ1-1 and V is TRBV7-9; TRBD1 agrees at 10 bases. After removal of 6 bases from V and 4 bases from J, the junction contained 14 bases not matched to a gene. The germline V gene encodes CDR1 SEHNR and CDR2 FQNEAQ (reference sequence). The CDR3 is 17 residues long. The CDR3 spells CASSSAVRQGAGTEAFF. CDR3 in DNA: TGTGCCAGCAGTTCCGCGGTACGACAGGGGGCCGGCACTGAAGCTTTCTTT.

About this clone: At one end, the junction sequence differs from germline, possibly due to a read error. The chain employs TRBV7-9 and TRBJ1-1; TRBD1 matches 8 bases. Germline CDR1 reads SEHNR; CDR2 reads FQNEAQ (reference sequence). This CDR3 spans 14 amino acids. The CDR3 reads CSSSIQGAPTEAFF. As DNA, the CDR3 is TGTTCCAGCAGCATTCAGGGGGCGCCCACTGAAGCTTTCTTT.

This clone is a singleton in its sample. This chain links TRBV5-6 with TRBJ1-5; D may be TRBD1 (5 bases). The CDR3 has 17 amino acids. CDR1 SGHDT and CDR2 YYEEEE come from the germline V gene. V lost 1 base and J lost 3, with 17 bases in between. CDR3 nucleotides: TGTGCCAGCAGCTTGTCGCTGGGGCCGGGAGACAATCAGCCCCAGCATTTT. It encodes CASSLSLGPGDNQPQHF.

This clone appeared a few times. The rearrangement joins TRBV30 to TRBJ1-2, with TRBD1 matching 7 bases. Per germline, CDR1 GTSNPN and CDR2 SVGIG (reference sequence). V shed 3 bases and J 4 bases; nucleotides not matched to a gene: 5. CDR3 length: 13 amino acids. Here the CDR3 reads CAWSVTGSYGYTF. The CDR3 bases are TGTGCCTGGAGCGTGACAGGGAGCTATGGCTACACCTTC.

The chain links TRBV10-2 to TRBJ1-1, with TRBD1 matching over 7 bases. V gave up 10 bases and J gave up 3 bases; unmatched junction bases: 8. The CDR3 length is 13 residues. Germline CDR1 is WSHSY and CDR2 is SAAADI. The CDR3 DNA follows: TGCGCCACGTCCGGACAGGTCTACACTGAAGCTTTCTTT. Its translation is CATSGQVYTEAFF.

V is TRBV5-6 and J is TRBJ1-3; TRBD1 matches at 8 bases. The CDR3 extends over 16 amino acids. The V gene end was trimmed by 0 bases and the J gene end by 1 base; junction bases not matched to a gene: 3. Germline V lookup: CDR1 SGHDT, CDR2 YYEEEE. The CDR3 reads CASSLEQGVSGNTIYF. The CDR3 DNA reads TGTGCCAGCAGCTTGGAACAGGGGGTATCTGGAAACACCATATATTTT.

The chain carries TRBV11-2 and TRBJ2-3, with D maybe TRBD2 (5 bases). CDR1 and CDR2 from the germline V gene are SGHAT and FQNNGV. V lost 3 bases to trimming and J lost 0 bases, with 16 bases between them. The CDR3 has 17 residues. In nucleotides, the CDR3 is TGTGCCAGCAGCTTCCCCGGGCGCGGACTTAGCACAGATACGCAGTATTTT. Encoded protein: CASSFPGRGLSTDTQYF.

V and J are TRBV10-3 and TRBJ2-3; the match to TRBD2 covers 9 bases. The CDR3 is made up of 12 amino acids. J lost 2 bases, V lost 11 bases, and 2 bases had no gene match. The germline V gene encodes CDR1 ENHRY and CDR2 SYGVKD. The CDR3 is CAAGGLTDTQYF. In DNA form, the CDR3 reads TGTGCCGCGGGGGGGCTCACAGATACGCAGTATTTT.

The chain links TRBV27 to TRBJ1-1; possible D gene TRBD1, 6 bases. The CDR3 runs 16 residues. V lost 7 bases to trimming and J lost 0 bases, with 18 bases between them. Germline V gene sequence: CDR1 MNHEY, CDR2 SMNVEV (reference sequence). The CDR3: CASTGRLDRMNTEAFF. In DNA form, the CDR3 reads TGTGCCAGCACCGGAAGATTGGACAGAATGAACACTGAAGCTTTCTTT.

The CDR3 DNA sequence: TGTGCCAGTAGTATGCAGGCTCCCCAAAGCAATCAGCCCCAGCATTTT. It codes for CASSMQAPQSNQPQHF. The chain has TRBV19 and TRBJ1-5; no definite D call. Germline V gives CDR1 LNHDA, CDR2 SQIVND (reference sequence). This CDR3 spans 16 amino acids. V was trimmed by 3 bases and J by 1 base, leaving 13 bases between them.

This clone has more than one count but fewer than ten. This chain connects TRBV10-2 to TRBJ1-5; TRBD1 aligns across 10 bases. Germline assignment: CDR1 WSHSY and CDR2 SAAADI. There are 15 residues in the CDR3. J lost 3 bases, V lost 7 bases, and 6 bases had no gene match. This chain's CDR3 is CASTRQGATNQPQHF. The CDR3 coding sequence is TGCGCCAGCACCCGACAGGGGGCGACCAATCAGCCCCAGCATTTT.

The sample holds one count of this clone. The chain links TRBV19 to TRBJ1-5; 9 bases match TRBD1. The CDR3 extends over 16 amino acids. Germline V gene sequence: CDR1 LNHDA, CDR2 SQIVND (reference sequence). V trimming: 3 bases; J trimming: 7 bases; junction bases outside the gene matches: 10. The CDR3 nucleotides are TGTGCCAGTAGTATGCCCCGGGACAGGGAATGGCAGCCCCAGCATTTT. Its protein is CASSMPRDREWQPQHF.

V usage is TRBV7-6 and J usage is TRBJ1-1, with 10 bases that match TRBD1. CDR3 size: 15 residues. With 6 bases clipped from V and 2 bases from J, the junction kept 6 bases outside the gene matches. Germline V CDR1 and CDR2: SGHVS, FNYEAQ. As DNA, the CDR3 is TGTGCCAGCAGTTACGGACAGGGGGGAAACACTGAAGCTTTCTTT. Translation gives CASSYGQGGNTEAFF.

The CDR3 sequence: CASSPDRGAYEQFF. The CDR3 coding sequence is TGCGCCAGCAGCCCGGACAGGGGAGCATATGAGCAGTTCTTC. The rearrangement joins TRBV4-1 to TRBJ2-1, with TRBD1 identical over 9 bases. CDR3 length: 14 residues. Germline V CDR1 and CDR2: MGHRA, YSYEKL. V lost 4 bases and J lost 8; bases outside the gene matches: 6.

J is TRBJ1-4 and V is TRBV15, with D perhaps matching TRBD1 (5 bases). There are 14 residues in the CDR3. The ends were cut back, 6 bases at V and 4 bases at J, with 12 bases in the middle. Per germline, CDR1 LNHNV and CDR2 YYDKDF (reference sequence). The CDR3 DNA sequence: TGTGCCACCAGTCTGGCAGGGCGTAATGAAAAACTGTTTTTT. As protein: CATSLAGRNEKLFF.

CDR3 residues: CASSLSGGAYNEQFF. DNA of the CDR3: TGTGCCAGCAGCTTATCGGGGGGGGCCTACAATGAGCAGTTCTTC. The V call is TRBV7-2, the J call TRBJ2-1; 8 bases are shared with TRBD2. Germline values: CDR1 SGHTA, CDR2 FQGNSA. V was clipped by 2 bases and J by 2 bases; unmatched bases: 2. This CDR3 region has 15 residues.

V is TRBV6-5 and J is TRBJ2-3; a possible D gene is TRBD2 (7 bases). Germline CDR1 MNHEY, CDR2 SVGAGI. The CDR3 length is 15 residues. V lost 2 bases to trimming and J lost 6 bases, with 15 bases between them. DNA for the CDR3: TGTGCCAGCAGTTACGGCGGGGGCCGTTCCGATACGCAGTATTTT. Translated, it gives CASSYGGGRSDTQYF.

The CDR3 region is CASSQINNEQFF. CDR3 coding DNA: TGCGCCAGCAGCCAAATCAACAATGAGCAGTTCTTC. The chain employs TRBV4-1 and TRBJ2-1; no clear D. V dropped 2 bases and J dropped 5 bases, with 4 bases sitting between them. From germline, CDR1 is MGHRA and CDR2 YSYEKL. The length of the CDR3 is 12 residues.

This clone has a handful of counts. The genes are TRBV5-4 and TRBJ1-5, with TRBD1 matching 7 bases. CDR1 SGHNT and CDR2 YYREEE come from the germline V gene (reference sequence). CDR3 length: 13 amino acids. Trimming took 4 bases from V and 9 from J; bases not matched to a gene: 7. The CDR3 region is CASSPDREGPQHF. CDR3 coding DNA: TGTGCCAGCAGCCCCGACAGGGAAGGGCCCCAGCATTTT.

This chain uses TRBV29-1 with TRBJ1-4; possibly TRBD1 for D (5 bases). The CDR3 totals 13 residues. Germline loops: CDR1 SQVTM, CDR2 ANQGSEA. V was cut by 7 bases and J by 7 bases, with 16 bases left in between. CDR3 residues: CSARGGIGEKLFF. As DNA, the CDR3 is TGCAGCGCCCGGGGGGGAATTGGTGAAAAACTGTTTTTT.

The CDR3 sequence is CASSFTGANQPQHF. CDR3 DNA sequence: TGTGCCAGCAGCTTCACAGGGGCCAATCAGCCCCAGCATTTT. The chain has TRBV11-2 and TRBJ1-5, with 7 bases aligning to TRBD1. The CDR3 length is 14 residues. The J segment lost 3 bases and the V segment lost 3 bases, leaving 2 bases of the junction unmatched. The germline CDR1 and CDR2 sequences are SGHAT and FQNNGV.

V is TRBV2 and J is TRBJ1-5; the match to TRBD1 covers 7 bases. The CDR3 loop spans 17 amino acids. With V trimmed by 6 bases and J by 0 bases, 11 bases remained unmatched. Germline loops: CDR1 SNHLY, CDR2 FYNNEI. The CDR3 sequence is CASRAGTAFYSNQPQHF. CDR3 sequence (DNA): TGTGCCAGCAGGGCCGGGACAGCCTTCTATAGCAATCAGCCCCAGCATTTT.

The gene calls are TRBV5-6 and TRBJ1-1; D ambiguous. From germline, CDR1 is SGHDT and CDR2 YYEEEE. The V and J ends lost 3 bases and 0 bases respectively, with 15 bases between them. The CDR3 consists of 16 residues. This CDR3 is CASSWGGLLLNTEAFF. As DNA, the CDR3 is TGTGCCAGCAGCTGGGGAGGGTTACTCTTGAACACTGAAGCTTTCTTT.

This chain links TRBV4-1 with TRBJ1-6; D unresolved. Trimming took 0 bases from V and 5 from J, leaving 11 bases between them. This CDR3 is built from 16 residues. Germline CDR1 is MGHRA and CDR2 is YSYEKL. The CDR3 DNA reads as TGCGCCAGCAGCCAAGATTTTAAAGCGAATAATTCACCCCTCCACTTT. Its translation is CASSQDFKANNSPLHF.

Written as DNA, the CDR3 is TGCAGCGTTGCTTGGGAGGGCAATCAGCCCCAGCATTTT. It specifies CSVAWEGNQPQHF. This sequence joins TRBV29-1 and TRBJ1-5; no clear D. Germline CDR1 reads SQVTM; CDR2 reads ANQGSEA. The CDR3 is made up of 13 amino acids. Trimming took 4 bases from V and 2 from J, leaving 9 bases between them.

CDR3: CASSLGGSTEAFF. The CDR3 DNA reads TGTGCCAGCAGCTTGGGGGGGAGCACTGAAGCTTTCTTT. This chain joins TRBV7-8 and TRBJ1-1, with D perhaps TRBD1 (5 bases). Looked up from germline, CDR1 is SGHVS and CDR2 is FQNEAQ. Trimming left V 3 bases short and J 4 bases short, with 9 bases between. The CDR3 is 13 amino acids.

This sequence joins TRBV19 and TRBJ1-2; 8 nucleotides align to TRBD1. The CDR3 sequence is 15 residues long. Germline loops: CDR1 LNHDA, CDR2 SQIVND (reference sequence). The V and J ends lost 5 bases and 4 bases, in that order; junction bases with no gene match: 9. Here the CDR3 reads CASSPQGAITYGYTF. For the CDR3, the DNA is TGTGCCAGTAGTCCGCAGGGGGCGATAACCTATGGCTACACCTTC.